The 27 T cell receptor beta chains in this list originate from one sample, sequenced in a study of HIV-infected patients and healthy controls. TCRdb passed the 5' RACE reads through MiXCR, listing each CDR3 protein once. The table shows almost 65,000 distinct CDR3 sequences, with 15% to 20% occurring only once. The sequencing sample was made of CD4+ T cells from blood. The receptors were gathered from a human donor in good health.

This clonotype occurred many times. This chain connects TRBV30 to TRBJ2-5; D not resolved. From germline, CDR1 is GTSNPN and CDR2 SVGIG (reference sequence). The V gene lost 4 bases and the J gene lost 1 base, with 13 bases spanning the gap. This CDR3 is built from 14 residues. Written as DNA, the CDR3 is TGTGCCTGGACCCGAAGCTACCTCCAAGAGACCCAGTACTTC. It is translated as CAWTRSYLQETQYF.

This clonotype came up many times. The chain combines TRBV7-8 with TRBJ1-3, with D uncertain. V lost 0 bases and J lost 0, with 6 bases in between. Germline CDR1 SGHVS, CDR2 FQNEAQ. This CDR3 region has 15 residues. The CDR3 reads CASSLATYSGNTIYF. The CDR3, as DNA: TGTGCCAGCAGCTTAGCCACCTACTCTGGAAACACCATATATTTT. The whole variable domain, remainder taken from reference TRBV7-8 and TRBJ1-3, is GAGVSQSPRYKVAKRGQDVALRCDPISGHVSLFWYQQALGQGPEFLTYFQNEAQLDKSGLPSDRFFAERPEGSVSTLKIQRTQQEDSAVYLCASSLATYSGNTIYFGEGSWLTVV.

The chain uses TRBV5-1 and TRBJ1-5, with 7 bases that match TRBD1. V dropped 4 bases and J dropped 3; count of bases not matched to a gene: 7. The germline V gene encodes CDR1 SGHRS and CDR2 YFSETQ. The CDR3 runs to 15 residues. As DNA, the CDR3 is TGCGCCAGCAGCGAGCAGACAGGGTCCAATCAGCCCCAGCATTTT. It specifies CASSEQTGSNQPQHF.

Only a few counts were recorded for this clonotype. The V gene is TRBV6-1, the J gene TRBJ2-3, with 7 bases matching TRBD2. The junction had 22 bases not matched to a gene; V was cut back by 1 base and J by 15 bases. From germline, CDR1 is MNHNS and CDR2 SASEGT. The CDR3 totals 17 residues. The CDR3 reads CASSEVPVELAGTTLYF. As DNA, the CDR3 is TGTGCCAGCAGTGAAGTGCCGGTCGAGTTGGCAGGGACTACGCTTTATTTT.

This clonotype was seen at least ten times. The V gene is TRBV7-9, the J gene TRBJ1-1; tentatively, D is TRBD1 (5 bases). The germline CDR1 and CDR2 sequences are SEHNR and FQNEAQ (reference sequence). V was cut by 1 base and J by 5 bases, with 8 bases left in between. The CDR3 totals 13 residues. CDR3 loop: CASSLDGGTEAFF. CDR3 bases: TGTGCCAGCAGCTTAGATGGGGGAACTGAAGCTTTCTTT.

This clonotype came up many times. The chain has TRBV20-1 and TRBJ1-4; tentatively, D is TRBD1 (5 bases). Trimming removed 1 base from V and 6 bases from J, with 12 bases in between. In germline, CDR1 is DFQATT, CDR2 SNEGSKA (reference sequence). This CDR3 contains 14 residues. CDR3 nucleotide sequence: TGCAGTGCTAGAGGAGCCGGGGCCGATGAAAAACTGTTTTTT. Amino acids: CSARGAGADEKLFF.

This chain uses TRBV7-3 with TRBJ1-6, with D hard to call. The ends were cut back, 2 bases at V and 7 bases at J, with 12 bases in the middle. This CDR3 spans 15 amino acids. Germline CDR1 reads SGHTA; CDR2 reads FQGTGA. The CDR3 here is CASSLFWGPNSPLHF. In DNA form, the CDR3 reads TGTGCCAGCAGCTTATTCTGGGGTCCCAATTCACCCCTCCACTTT.

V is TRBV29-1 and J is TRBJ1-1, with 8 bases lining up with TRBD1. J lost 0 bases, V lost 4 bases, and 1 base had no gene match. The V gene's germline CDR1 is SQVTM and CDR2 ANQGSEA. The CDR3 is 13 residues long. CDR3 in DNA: TGCAGCGTTGCGACAGGGGTGAACACTGAAGCTTTCTTT. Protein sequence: CSVATGVNTEAFF.

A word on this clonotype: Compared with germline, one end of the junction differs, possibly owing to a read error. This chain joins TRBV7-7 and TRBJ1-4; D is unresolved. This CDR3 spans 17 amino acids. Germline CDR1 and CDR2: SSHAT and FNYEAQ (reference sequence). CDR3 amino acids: CASSFTITQATNEKLFF. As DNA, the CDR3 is TGTGCTAGCAGCTTTACGATAACACAAGCAACTAATGAAAAACTGTTTTTT.

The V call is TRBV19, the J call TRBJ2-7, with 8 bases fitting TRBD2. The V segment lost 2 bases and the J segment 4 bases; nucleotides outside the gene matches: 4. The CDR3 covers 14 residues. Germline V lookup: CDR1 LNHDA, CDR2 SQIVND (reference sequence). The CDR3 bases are TGTGCCAGTAGTATAACAGCGGGAGTATACGAGCAGTACTTC. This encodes CASSITAGVYEQYF.

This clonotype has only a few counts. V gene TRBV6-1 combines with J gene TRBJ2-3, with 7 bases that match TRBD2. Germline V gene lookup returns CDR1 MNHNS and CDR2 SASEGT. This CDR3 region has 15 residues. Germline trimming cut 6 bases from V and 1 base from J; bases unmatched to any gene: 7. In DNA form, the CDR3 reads TGTGCCAGCAGGTTATCTAGCGGCCGCACAGATACGCAGTATTTT. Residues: CASRLSSGRTDTQYF.

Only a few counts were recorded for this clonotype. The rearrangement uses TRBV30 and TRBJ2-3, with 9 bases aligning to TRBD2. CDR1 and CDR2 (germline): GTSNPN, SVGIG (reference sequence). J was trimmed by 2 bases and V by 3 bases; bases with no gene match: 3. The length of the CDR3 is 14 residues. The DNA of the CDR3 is TGTGCCTGGAGGCGGGAGGGGAACACAGATACGCAGTATTTT. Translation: CAWRREGNTDTQYF.

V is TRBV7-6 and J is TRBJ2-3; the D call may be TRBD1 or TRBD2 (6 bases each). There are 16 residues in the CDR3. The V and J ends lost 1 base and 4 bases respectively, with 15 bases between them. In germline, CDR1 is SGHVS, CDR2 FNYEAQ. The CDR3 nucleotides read TGTGCCAGCAGCTTAGTCGGGGGCCCATCCCCAGATACGCAGTATTTT. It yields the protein CASSLVGGPSPDTQYF.

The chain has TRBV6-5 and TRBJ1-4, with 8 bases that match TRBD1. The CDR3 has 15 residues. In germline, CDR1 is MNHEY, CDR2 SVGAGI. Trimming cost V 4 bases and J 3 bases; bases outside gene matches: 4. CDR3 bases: TGTGCCAGCAGTTCAGGGGGCGCGGCTAATGAAAAACTGTTTTTT. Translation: CASSSGGAANEKLFF.

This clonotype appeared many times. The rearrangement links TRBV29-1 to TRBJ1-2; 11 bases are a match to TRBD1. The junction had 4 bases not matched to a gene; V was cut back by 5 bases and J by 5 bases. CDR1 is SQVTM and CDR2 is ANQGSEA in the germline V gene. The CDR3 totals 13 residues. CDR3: CSVYRDRGYGYTF. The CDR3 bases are TGCAGCGTTTACCGGGACAGGGGGTATGGCTACACCTTC.

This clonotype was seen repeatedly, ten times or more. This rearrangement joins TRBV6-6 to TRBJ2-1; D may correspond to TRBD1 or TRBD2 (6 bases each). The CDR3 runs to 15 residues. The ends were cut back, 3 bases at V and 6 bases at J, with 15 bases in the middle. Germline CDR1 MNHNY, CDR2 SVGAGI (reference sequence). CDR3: CASSYKGEAFNEQFF. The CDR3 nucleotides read TGTGCCAGCAGTTATAAGGGGGAGGCCTTCAATGAGCAGTTCTTC.

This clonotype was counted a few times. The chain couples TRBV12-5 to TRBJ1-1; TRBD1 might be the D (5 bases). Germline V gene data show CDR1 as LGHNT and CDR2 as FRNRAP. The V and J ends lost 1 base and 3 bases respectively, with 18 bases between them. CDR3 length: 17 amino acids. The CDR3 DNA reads TGTGCTAGTGGTTTGGGGGCTGGGCAGGGTTGGCACACTGAAGCTTTCTTT. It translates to CASGLGAGQGWHTEAFF. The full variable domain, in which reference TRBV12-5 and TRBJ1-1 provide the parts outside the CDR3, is DARVTQTPRHKVTEMGQEVTMRCQPILGHNTVFWYRQTMMQGLELLAYFRNRAPLDDSGMPKDRFSAEMPDATLATLKIQPSEPRDSAVYFCASGLGAGQGWHTEAFFGQGTRLTVV.

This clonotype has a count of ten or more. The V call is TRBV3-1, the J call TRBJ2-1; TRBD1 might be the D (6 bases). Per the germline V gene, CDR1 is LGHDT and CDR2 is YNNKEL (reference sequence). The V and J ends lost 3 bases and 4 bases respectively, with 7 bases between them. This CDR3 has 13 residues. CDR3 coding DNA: TGTGCCAGCAGCCAGGACAGATACAATGAGCAGTTCTTC. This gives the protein CASSQDRYNEQFF.

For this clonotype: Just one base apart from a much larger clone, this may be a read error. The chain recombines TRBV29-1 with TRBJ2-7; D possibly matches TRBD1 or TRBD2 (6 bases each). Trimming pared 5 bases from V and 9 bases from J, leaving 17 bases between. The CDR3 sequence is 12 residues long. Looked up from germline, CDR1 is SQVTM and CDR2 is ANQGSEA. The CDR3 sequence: CSVLGGMLGQYF. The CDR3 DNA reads TGCAGCGTTCTGGGGGGCATGCTCGGGCAGTACTTC.

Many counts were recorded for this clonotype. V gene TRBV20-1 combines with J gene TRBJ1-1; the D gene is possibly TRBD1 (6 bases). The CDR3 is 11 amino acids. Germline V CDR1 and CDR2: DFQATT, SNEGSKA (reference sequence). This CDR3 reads CRVRRGTEAFF. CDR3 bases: TGCAGGGTACGCAGGGGCACTGAAGCTTTCTTT.

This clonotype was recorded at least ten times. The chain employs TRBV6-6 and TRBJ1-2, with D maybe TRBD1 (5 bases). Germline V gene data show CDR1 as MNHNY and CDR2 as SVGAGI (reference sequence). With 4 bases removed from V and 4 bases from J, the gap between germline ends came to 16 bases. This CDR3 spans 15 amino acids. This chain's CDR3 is CASSFAGGDSYGYTF. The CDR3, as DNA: TGTGCCAGCAGTTTCGCCGGGGGGGACTCCTATGGCTACACCTTC.

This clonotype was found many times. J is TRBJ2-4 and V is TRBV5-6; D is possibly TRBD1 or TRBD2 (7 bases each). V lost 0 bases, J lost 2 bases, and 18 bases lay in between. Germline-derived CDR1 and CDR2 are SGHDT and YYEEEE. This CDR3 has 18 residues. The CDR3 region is CASSLVLGGGGTKNIQYF. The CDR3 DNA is TGTGCCAGCAGCTTGGTCCTCGGGGGAGGGGGCACCAAAAACATTCAGTACTTC.

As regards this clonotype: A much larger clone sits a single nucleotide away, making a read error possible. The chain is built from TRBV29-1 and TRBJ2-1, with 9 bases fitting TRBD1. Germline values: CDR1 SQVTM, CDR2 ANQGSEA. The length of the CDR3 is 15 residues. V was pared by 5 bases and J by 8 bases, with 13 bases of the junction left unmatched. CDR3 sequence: CSVPKADRGIDEQFF. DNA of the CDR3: TGCAGCGTTCCCAAAGCGGACAGGGGAATCGATGAGCAGTTCTTC.

The CDR3 DNA sequence: TGTGCCAGCTCCGGACTAGCGGCGACAGATACGCAGTATTTT. It specifies CASSGLAATDTQYF. The rearrangement joins TRBV2 to TRBJ2-3; TRBD2 matches at 10 bases. Trimming took 8 bases from V and 3 from J; bases not matched to a gene: 5. The CDR3 runs to 14 residues. The germline gives CDR1 SNHLY, CDR2 FYNNEI.

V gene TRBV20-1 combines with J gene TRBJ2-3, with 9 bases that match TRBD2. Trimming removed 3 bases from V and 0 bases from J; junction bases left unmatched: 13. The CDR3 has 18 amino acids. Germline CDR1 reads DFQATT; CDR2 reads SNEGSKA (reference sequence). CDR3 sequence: CSASGALAGYSSTDTQYF. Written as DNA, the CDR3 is TGCAGTGCTAGTGGGGCCCTAGCGGGGTATTCTAGCACAGATACGCAGTATTTT.

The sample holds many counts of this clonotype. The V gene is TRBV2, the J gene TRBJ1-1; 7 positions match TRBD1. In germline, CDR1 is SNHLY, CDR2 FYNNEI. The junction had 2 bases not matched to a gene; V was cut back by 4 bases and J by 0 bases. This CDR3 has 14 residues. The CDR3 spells CASSVQGVNTEAFF. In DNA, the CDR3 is TGTGCCAGCAGTGTTCAGGGGGTGAACACTGAAGCTTTCTTT.

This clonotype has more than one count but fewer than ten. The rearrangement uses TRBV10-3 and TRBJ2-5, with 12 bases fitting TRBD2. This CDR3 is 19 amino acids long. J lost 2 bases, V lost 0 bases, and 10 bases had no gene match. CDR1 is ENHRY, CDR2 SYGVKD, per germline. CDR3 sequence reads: CAISESELAGGSFQETQYF. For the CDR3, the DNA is TGTGCCATCAGTGAGTCGGAACTAGCGGGGGGATCTTTTCAAGAGACCCAGTACTTC.